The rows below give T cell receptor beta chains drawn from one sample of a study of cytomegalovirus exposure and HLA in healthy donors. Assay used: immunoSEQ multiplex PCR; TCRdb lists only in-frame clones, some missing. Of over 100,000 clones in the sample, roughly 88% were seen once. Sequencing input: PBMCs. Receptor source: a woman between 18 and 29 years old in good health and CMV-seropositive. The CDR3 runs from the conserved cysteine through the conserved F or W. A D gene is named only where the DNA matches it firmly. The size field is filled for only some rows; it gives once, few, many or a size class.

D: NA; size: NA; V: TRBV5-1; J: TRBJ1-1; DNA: TGCGCCAGCAGCTTCTCAGGCAGGGGGAACACTGAAGCTTTCTTT; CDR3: CASSFSGRGNTEAFF
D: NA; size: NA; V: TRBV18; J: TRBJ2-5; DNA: TGTGCCAGCTCACCGACGGGGCCGCGGGACCAGTACTTC; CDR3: CASSPTGPRDQYF
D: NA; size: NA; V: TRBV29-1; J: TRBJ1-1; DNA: TGCAGCGTTGCACAGGGCTCACTTGGGGTGGCTGAAGCTTTCTTT; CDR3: CSVAQGSLGVAEAFF
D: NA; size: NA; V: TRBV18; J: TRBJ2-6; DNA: TGTGCCAGCTCACCACAGGGGGCTGGGGCCAACGTCCTGACTTTC; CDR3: CASSPQGAGANVLTF
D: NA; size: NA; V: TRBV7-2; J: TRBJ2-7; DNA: TGTGCCAGCAGCCTCTCCTACGAGCAGTACTTC; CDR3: CASSLSYEQYF
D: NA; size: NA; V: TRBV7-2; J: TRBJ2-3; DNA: TGTGCCAGCAGCGCCTACCTTCGCACAGATACGCAGTATTTT; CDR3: CASSAYLRTDTQYF
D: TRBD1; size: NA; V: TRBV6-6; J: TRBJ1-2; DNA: TGTGCCAGCAGTTACGGACAGGGCGATGGCTACACCTTC; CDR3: CASSYGQGDGYTF
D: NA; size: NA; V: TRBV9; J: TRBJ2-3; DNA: TGTGCCAGCTCCGGGACATCCACAGATACGCAGTATTTT; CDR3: CASSGTSTDTQYF
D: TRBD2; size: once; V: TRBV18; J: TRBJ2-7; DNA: TGTGCCAGCTCACCACAAAGGACGGACCCGTCGGCGGGAGCGGGTTACGAGCAGTACTTC; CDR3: CASSPQRTDPSAGAGYEQYF
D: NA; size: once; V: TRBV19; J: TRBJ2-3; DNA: TGTGCCAGTAAGACGGGGAGCACAGATACGCAGTATTTT; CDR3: CASKTGSTDTQYF
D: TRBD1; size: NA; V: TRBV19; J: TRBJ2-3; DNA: TGTGCCACTCAGACAGGGGGCACAGATACGCAGTATTTT; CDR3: CATQTGGTDTQYF
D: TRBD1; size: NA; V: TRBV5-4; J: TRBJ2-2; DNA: TGTGCCAGCAGCCGAGACAGGGGGCCCCCCGGGGAGCTGTTTTTT; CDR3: CASSRDRGPPGELFF
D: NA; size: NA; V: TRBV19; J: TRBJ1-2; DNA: TGTGCCAGTAGTGTGCCGGGGGGGAGCTATGGCTACACCTTC; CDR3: CASSVPGGSYGYTF
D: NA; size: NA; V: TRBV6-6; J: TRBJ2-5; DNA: TGTGCCAGCAGACTCGGGGAATCGGAGACCCAGTACTTC; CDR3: CASRLGESETQYF
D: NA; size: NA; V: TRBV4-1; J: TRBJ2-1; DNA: TGCGCCAGCAGCCAAGTTACGGTCTCCTACAATGAGCAGTTCTTC; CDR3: CASSQVTVSYNEQFF
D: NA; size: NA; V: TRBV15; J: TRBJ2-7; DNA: TGTGCCACCAGCAGAGAGGGTTCAGGTACCTCCTACGAGCAGTACTTC; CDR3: CATSREGSGTSYEQYF
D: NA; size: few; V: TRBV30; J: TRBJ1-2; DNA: TGTGCCTGGATGCGGGGGCGAGGCTATGGCTACACCTTC; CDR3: CAWMRGRGYGYTF
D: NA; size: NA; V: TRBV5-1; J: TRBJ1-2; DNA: TGCGCCAGCAGCTTGGTTGCAGGGGCCCAGGGCTACACCTTC; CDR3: CASSLVAGAQGYTF
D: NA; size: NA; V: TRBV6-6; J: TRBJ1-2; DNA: TGTGCCAGCAGTTTACCAGGGGTTGGCTACACCTTC; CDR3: CASSLPGVGYTF
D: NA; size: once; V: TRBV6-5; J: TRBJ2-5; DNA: TGTGCCAGCAGCCAATTACAGGGTTCGGTAGAGACCCAGTACTTC; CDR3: CASSQLQGSVETQYF
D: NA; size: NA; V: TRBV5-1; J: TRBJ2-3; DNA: TGCGCCAGCAGCCGCCCTGAGGACACAGATACGCAGTATTTT; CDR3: CASSRPEDTDTQYF
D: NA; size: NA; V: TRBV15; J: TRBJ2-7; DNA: TGTGCCACCAGCACCCCACAGGGCTCCGAGCAGTACTTC; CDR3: CATSTPQGSEQYF
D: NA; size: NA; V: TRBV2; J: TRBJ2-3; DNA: TGTGCCAGCAGAGTGACAGCTTCAGATACGCAGTATTTT; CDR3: CASRVTASDTQYF
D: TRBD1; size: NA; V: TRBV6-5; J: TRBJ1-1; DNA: TGTGCCAGCAGAGGAGCCAGGACAGGGCAGACTGAAGCTTTCTTT; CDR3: CASRGARTGQTEAFF
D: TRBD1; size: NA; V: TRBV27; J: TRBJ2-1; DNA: TGTGCCAGCAGTTCTTGGACAGGGGGGTACAATGAGCAGTTCTTC; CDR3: CASSSWTGGYNEQFF
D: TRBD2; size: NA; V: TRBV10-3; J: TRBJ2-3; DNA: TGTGCCATCAGTGACCCCGGGAGGGTCGCGGGATCGAAAGATACGCAGTATTTT; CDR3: CAISDPGRVAGSKDTQYF
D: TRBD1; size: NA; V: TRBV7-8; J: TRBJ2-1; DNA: TGTGCCAGCAGCTGGGGACAGGGATTGGGTGAGCAGTTCTTC; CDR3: CASSWGQGLGEQFF
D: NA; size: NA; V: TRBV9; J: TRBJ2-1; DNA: TGTGCCAGCAGCGTAACCCTAGTTAGTGAGCAGTTCTTC; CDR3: CASSVTLVSEQFF
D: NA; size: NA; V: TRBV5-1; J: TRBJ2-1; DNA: TGCGCCAGCAGCCCCAAGCCCGGAGATGAGCAGTTCTTC; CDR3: CASSPKPGDEQFF
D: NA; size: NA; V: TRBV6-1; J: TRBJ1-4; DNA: TGTGCCAGCAGGGCGGTTGAAAAACTGTTTTTT; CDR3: CASRAVEKLFF
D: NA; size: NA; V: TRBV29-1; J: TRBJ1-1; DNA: TGCAGCGGTAGAGCGGGCACTGAAGCTTTCTTT; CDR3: CSGRAGTEAFF
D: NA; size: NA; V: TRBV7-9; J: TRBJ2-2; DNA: TGTGCCAGCAGCTTCTCTAGCGCCGGGGAGCTGTTTTTT; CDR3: CASSFSSAGELFF
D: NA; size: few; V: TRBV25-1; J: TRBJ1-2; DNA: TGTGCCAGCAGTGGAACTAGGACAGTCTCCTACTTC; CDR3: CASSGTRTVSYF
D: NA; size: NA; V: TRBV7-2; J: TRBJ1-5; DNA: TGTGCCAGCAGCTTAGGCGATGAGAAGCCCCAGCATTTT; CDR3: CASSLGDEKPQHF
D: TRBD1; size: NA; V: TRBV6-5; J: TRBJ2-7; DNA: TGTGCCAGCAGTTACCCGGGACAGGGTCGGGACGAGCAGTACTTC; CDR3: CASSYPGQGRDEQYF
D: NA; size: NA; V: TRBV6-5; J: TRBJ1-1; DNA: TGTGCCAGCAGTTCATCAGGGTTTACTGAAGCTTTCTTT; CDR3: CASSSSGFTEAFF
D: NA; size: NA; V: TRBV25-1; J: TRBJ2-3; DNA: TGTGCCAGCAGTGAACTAGCAGATACGCAGTATTTT; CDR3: CASSELADTQYF
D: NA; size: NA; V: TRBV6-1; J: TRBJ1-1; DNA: TGTGCCAGCAATGACGGGAACTTGAACACTGAAGCTTTCTTT; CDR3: CASNDGNLNTEAFF
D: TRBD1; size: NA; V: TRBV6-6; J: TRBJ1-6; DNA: TGTGCCAGCAGGAACCAAGGGACAGCATCTAATTCACCCCTCCACTTT; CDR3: CASRNQGTASNSPLHF
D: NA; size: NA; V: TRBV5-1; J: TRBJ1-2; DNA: TGCGCCAGCAGCTTGGTGACAGATAACTATGGCTACACCTTC; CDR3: CASSLVTDNYGYTF
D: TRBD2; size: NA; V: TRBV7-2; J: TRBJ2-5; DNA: TGTGCCAGCAGCCGGAGAGGTCCCCAGCGGGGGGTACAAGAGACCCAGTACTTC; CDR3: CASSRRGPQRGVQETQYF
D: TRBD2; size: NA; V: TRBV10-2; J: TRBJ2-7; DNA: TGCGCCAGCAGTGAGTCCCGACTAGCGGGGGCCTCCTACGAGCAGTACTTC; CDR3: CASSESRLAGASYEQYF
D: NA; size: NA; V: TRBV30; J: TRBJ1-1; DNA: TGTGCCTGGAGTGTTGGAGTTAACACTGAAGCTTTCTTT; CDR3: CAWSVGVNTEAFF
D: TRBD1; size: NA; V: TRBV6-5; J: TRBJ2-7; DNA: TGTGCCAGCAGTTACGACAGGGGAGGATCCTACGAGCAGTACTTC; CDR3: CASSYDRGGSYEQYF